A single sample gave rise to the 18 T cell receptor beta chains below, sequenced in a study of blood T cell repertoires in COVID-19. The protocol was immunoSEQ multiplex PCR, while the TCRdb copy is restricted to in-frame clones and leaves out a portion. The sample carries about 82,000 clones, 80% to 90% recorded once. The source material was peripheral blood. These receptors originate from a woman aged 55-69 years with acute or convalescent COVID-19.

The CDR3 coding sequence is TGTGCCAGCAGTTACTCGAGCAGGGGTAATGAAAAACTGTTTTTT. Encoded protein: CASSYSSRGNEKLFF. The V gene is TRBV6-2 or TRBV6-3, the J gene TRBJ1-4, with a tentative D call TRBD1 (6 bases). With 0 bases removed from V and 4 bases from J, the gap between germline ends came to 9 bases. There are 15 residues in the CDR3. Germline CDR1 is MNHEY and CDR2 is SVGEGT.

This clone was detected only a few times. The chain combines TRBV5-5 with TRBJ1-2; TRBD1 matches 9 bases. The germline CDR1 and CDR2 sequences are SGHKS and YYEKEE (reference sequence). V lost 6 bases to trimming and J lost 5 bases; unmatched junction nucleotides: 5. CDR3 length: 13 amino acids. CDR3 amino acids: CASTPGTGYGYTF. For the CDR3, the DNA is TGTGCCAGCACCCCCGGGACAGGGTATGGCTACACCTTC. Filled out from reference TRBV5-5 and TRBJ1-2, the complete variable domain reads DAGVTQSPTHLIKTRGQQVTLRCSPISGHKSVSWYQQVLGQGPQFIFQYYEKEERGRGNFPDRFSARQFPNYSSELNVNALLLGDSALYLCASTPGTGYGYTFGSGTRLTVV.

The gene calls are TRBV4-1 and TRBJ1-5; 8 nucleotides align to TRBD1. V gave up 5 bases and J gave up 0 bases; unmatched junction bases: 9. Germline CDR1 MGHRA, CDR2 YSYEKL. The CDR3 spans 17 residues. The CDR3 region is CASSSTGAVVSNQPQHF. The CDR3 bases are TGCGCCAGCAGCTCGACAGGGGCCGTAGTTAGCAATCAGCCCCAGCATTTT.

This clone was detected only once. The V and J genes are TRBV10-1 and TRBJ2-1; 7 bases match TRBD2. Per germline, CDR1 WNHNN and CDR2 SYGVQD (reference sequence). V was clipped by 6 bases and J by 3 bases; unmatched bases: 2. The CDR3 extends over 13 amino acids. The CDR3 reads CASRSGNYNEQFF. CDR3 sequence (DNA): TGCGCCAGCAGGAGCGGGAACTACAATGAGCAGTTCTTC.

This clone appeared a single time. V usage is TRBV2 and J usage is TRBJ2-3; tentatively, D is TRBD2 (5 bases). The CDR3 covers 15 residues. V dropped 1 base and J dropped 5 bases, with 13 bases sitting between them. Germline V lookup: CDR1 SNHLY, CDR2 FYNNEI. The CDR3 DNA follows: TGTGCCAGCAGTGAAGGGTATGAGGGAAGAGATACGCAGTATTTT. Its translation: CASSEGYEGRDTQYF.

The J gene is TRBJ2-1, the V gene TRBV11-3; 9 bases align to TRBD2. Looked up from germline, CDR1 is SGHNT and CDR2 is YENEEA. V shed 6 bases, J shed 7 bases, and the junction held 13 bases outside the gene matches. The CDR3 sequence is 16 residues long. The CDR3 loop reads CASRTGHGLAGNEQFF. The CDR3 DNA reads TGTGCCAGCAGAACCGGTCATGGGCTAGCGGGGAATGAGCAGTTCTTC.

This clone was seen a few times. The chain is built from TRBV2 and TRBJ2-3; D gene ambiguous. CDR3 length equals 10 residues. The ends were cut back, 6 bases at V and 6 bases at J, with 4 bases in the middle. Germline CDR1 SNHLY, CDR2 FYNNEI. As DNA, the CDR3 is TGTGCCAGCAGGAGGGATACGCAGTATTTT. This gives the protein CASRRDTQYF.

This chain connects TRBV24-1 to TRBJ2-5; D might be TRBD1 (5 bases). Trimming removed 4 bases at V and 2 bases at J, with 10 bases between. Germline CDR1 KGHDR, CDR2 SFDVKD. The CDR3 has 14 amino acids. CDR3 DNA: TGTGCCACCAGTGAAGACAGCATTCAAGAGACCCAGTACTTC. This encodes CATSEDSIQETQYF.

V usage is TRBV5-1 and J usage is TRBJ1-2, with 7 bases that match TRBD1. With V trimmed by 1 base and J by 3 bases, 9 bases remained unmatched. The CDR3 length is 16 residues. The germline gives CDR1 SGHRS, CDR2 YFSETQ. The DNA for the CDR3 is TGCGCCAGCAGCTTGTGGGGGACAGAGACAGACTATGGCTACACCTTC. This gives the protein CASSLWGTETDYGYTF.

This clone was seen more than once but under ten times. The chain joins TRBV7-2 to TRBJ1-3; TRBD1 matches at 9 bases. Germline V gene data show CDR1 as SGHTA and CDR2 as FQGNSA. This CDR3 is 14 amino acids long. The junction had 4 bases not matched to a gene; V was cut back by 5 bases and J by 5 bases. The CDR3 nucleotides are TGTGCCAGCAGCCCCGACAGGGGGAGAAACACCATATATTTT. As protein: CASSPDRGRNTIYF.

CDR3 protein: CAIRRSSTDTQYF. The CDR3 region has the DNA TGTGCCATCAGGAGAAGTAGCACAGATACGCAGTATTTT. This chain connects TRBV10-3 to TRBJ2-3; D remains unclear. The CDR3 extends over 13 amino acids. The germline V gene encodes CDR1 ENHRY and CDR2 SYGVKD. Trimming took 6 bases from V and 0 from J, leaving 7 bases between them.

This chain links TRBV30 with TRBJ1-2, with 9 bases aligning to TRBD1. The CDR3 runs to 15 residues. V lost 6 bases to trimming and J lost 2 bases; unmatched junction nucleotides: 10. The germline V gene has CDR1 GTSNPN and CDR2 SVGIG (reference sequence). CDR3 in DNA: TGTGCCTGTCAAAGGGGGGGACAGGGCAACTATGGCTACACCTTC. This sequence encodes CACQRGGQGNYGYTF.

The V and J genes are TRBV6-5 and TRBJ1-2; D uncertain. This CDR3 is 15 amino acids long. Trimming took 7 bases from V and 4 from J, leaving 19 bases between them. From germline, CDR1 is MNHEY and CDR2 SVGAGI. CDR3 sequence (DNA): TGTGCCAGCACTCTAAGGAGCGGGCAGGCCTATGGCTACACCTTC. This codes for CASTLRSGQAYGYTF.

This rearrangement joins TRBV6-4 to TRBJ2-6; D uncertain. Germline assignment: CDR1 MRHNA and CDR2 SNTAGT. Trimming cost V 5 bases and J 0 bases, with 8 bases left between them. The CDR3 length is 15 residues. The CDR3 coding sequence is TGTGCCAGCAGTCTTTCCCTCTCTGGGGCCAACGTCCTGACTTTC. Translated: CASSLSLSGANVLTF.

The J gene is TRBJ2-6, the V gene TRBV5-6; 8 bases line up with TRBD1. Germline values: CDR1 SGHDT, CDR2 YYEEEE. J gave up 4 bases and V 5 bases, and 5 bases lay outside the gene matches. The CDR3 is 15 residues long. This CDR3 is CASRPGGGGANVLTF. CDR3 nucleotides: TGTGCCAGCAGACCAGGGGGCGGCGGGGCCAACGTCCTGACTTTC. Filled out from reference TRBV5-6 and TRBJ2-6, the complete variable domain reads DAGVTQSPTHLIKTRGQQVTLRCSPKSGHDTVSWYQQALGQGPQFIFQYYEEEERQRGNFPDRFSGHQFPNYSSELNVNALLLGDSALYLCASRPGGGGANVLTFGAGSRLTVL.

The J gene is TRBJ2-1, the V gene TRBV10-1; the match to TRBD2 covers 8 bases. CDR3 length: 15 residues. CDR1 and CDR2 (germline): WNHNN, SYGVQD (reference sequence). After removal of 0 bases from V and 3 bases from J, the junction contained 1 base not matched to a gene. The CDR3 coding sequence is TGCGCCAGCAGTGAGTCTAGCGGGAACTACAATGAGCAGTTCTTC. It translates to CASSESSGNYNEQFF.

The V and J genes are TRBV10-1 and TRBJ1-1; the D is unclear. CDR1 and CDR2 (germline): WNHNN, SYGVQD (reference sequence). The CDR3 is 13 residues long. V was shortened by 6 bases and J by 3 bases, with 11 bases between the two germline ends. The CDR3 DNA reads TGCGCCAGCAGGAGGGAAGGAGACACTGAAGCTTTCTTT. This sequence encodes CASRREGDTEAFF.

The V call is TRBV25-1, the J call TRBJ1-1, with D possibly TRBD1 on 5 matching bases. The germline gives CDR1 MGHDK, CDR2 SYGVNS. The CDR3 loop spans 14 amino acids. Trimming took off 6 bases at V and 3 bases at J, with 14 bases between the two ends. DNA of the CDR3: TGTGCCAGCAGCCCCGGGGGGTTGGACACTGAAGCTTTCTTT. As protein: CASSPGGLDTEAFF.